Listed here are 28 T cell receptor beta chains from one sample, sequenced in a study of cytomegalovirus exposure and HLA in healthy donors. Clones were read by immunoSEQ multiplex PCR, and TCRdb kept only the in-frame ones, dropping some. The sample yields 50,000 or so clones, around 90% seen once. The sample taken for sequencing was PBMCs. These TCRs come from a woman between 18 and 30 years old in good health and CMV-seropositive.

A single count supports this clone. The gene calls are TRBV30 and TRBJ1-4, with D possibly matching TRBD1 (6 bases). The CDR3 contains 11 residues. The germline CDR1 and CDR2 sequences are GTSNPN and SVGIG (reference sequence). CDR3 coding DNA: TGTGCATGGGGGCGGGGAGAAAAACTGTTTTTT. This gives the protein CAWGRGEKLFF.

The chain joins TRBV19 to TRBJ1-1; 10 nucleotides agree with TRBD1. Germline CDR1 is LNHDA and CDR2 is SQIVND (reference sequence). This CDR3 spans 16 amino acids. V trimming: 7 bases; J trimming: 1 base; junction bases outside the gene matches: 9. The chain's CDR3 is CASTSRDRGRNTEAFF. CDR3 nucleotides: TGTGCCAGTACTTCCCGGGACAGGGGTAGGAACACTGAAGCTTTCTTT. The full variable domain, with the rest looked up from reference TRBV19 and TRBJ1-1, is DGGITQSPKYLFRKEGQNVTLSCEQNLNHDAMYWYRQDPGQGLRLIYYSQIVNDFQKGDIAEGYSVSREKKESFPLTVTSAQKNPTAFYLCASTSRDRGRNTEAFFGQGTRLTVV.

Concerning this clone itself: Other nucleotide sequences in the sample specify the same CDR3. DNA for the CDR3: TGCGCCAGCAGCTTGGGCGGCCAAGAGACCCAGTACTTC. The encoded protein is CASSLGGQETQYF. The rearrangement uses TRBV5-1 and TRBJ2-5; D is unclear. The length of the CDR3 is 13 residues. V dropped 0 bases and J dropped 1 base, with 4 bases sitting between them. Germline CDR1 SGHRS, CDR2 YFSETQ.

The gene calls are TRBV19 and TRBJ1-1, with 7 bases lining up with TRBD1. CDR1 is LNHDA and CDR2 is SQIVND in the germline V gene (reference sequence). After removal of 7 bases from V and 3 bases from J, the junction contained 5 bases not matched to a gene. The CDR3 extends over 13 amino acids. Written as DNA, the CDR3 is TGTGCCAGTAACGACAGGGAGGACACTGAAGCTTTCTTT. Amino acids: CASNDREDTEAFF.

The chain has TRBV7-3 and TRBJ2-3; 7 bases align to TRBD1. CDR1 is SGHTA, CDR2 FQGTGA, per germline. V lost 1 base, J lost 2 bases, and 6 bases stayed unmatched. CDR3 size: 16 residues. The CDR3 coding sequence is TGTGCCAGCAGCTTAAGGCCGACAGGGCACACAGATACGCAGTATTTT. Translated, it gives CASSLRPTGHTDTQYF.

The chain joins TRBV25-1 to TRBJ2-1; the match to TRBD2 covers 9 bases. The CDR3 sequence is 17 residues long. After removal of 3 bases from V and 2 bases from J, the junction contained 8 bases not matched to a gene. The germline V gene encodes CDR1 MGHDK and CDR2 SYGVNS. Written as DNA, the CDR3 is TGTGCCAGCAGTGAGGTGGGCGGGGGGGCCACCTACAATGAGCAGTTCTTC. This encodes CASSEVGGGATYNEQFF.

The V call is TRBV27, the J call TRBJ1-1; a weak D match, TRBD1 (6 bases). This CDR3 is built from 20 residues. Germline assignment: CDR1 MNHEY and CDR2 SMNVEV (reference sequence). The V end lost 1 base, the J end lost 3 bases, and 27 bases lay between the germline ends. The CDR3 sequence is CASSLYGEVQGGGLHTEAFF. CDR3 nucleotides: TGTGCCAGCAGTTTATATGGGGAGGTGCAGGGAGGGGGATTGCACACTGAAGCTTTCTTT.

V usage is TRBV4-3 and J usage is TRBJ2-5, with TRBD1 identical over 10 bases. V shed 3 bases, J shed 2 bases, and the junction held 6 bases outside the gene matches. This CDR3 comprises 16 residues. The germline CDR1 and CDR2 sequences are LGHNA and YSLEER. CDR3: CASSQGTGALQETQYF. For the CDR3, the DNA is TGCGCCAGCAGCCAGGGGACAGGGGCCTTGCAAGAGACCCAGTACTTC.

This chain links TRBV28 with TRBJ1-5; 8 bases match TRBD1. CDR1 and CDR2 (germline): MDHEN, SYDVKM. Losses at the gene ends were 7 bases for V and 7 bases for J; bases not matched to a gene: 6. The length of the CDR3 is 13 residues. The CDR3 reads CASTTTGDQPQHF. As DNA, the CDR3 is TGTGCCAGCACCACGACAGGGGACCAGCCCCAGCATTTT. The full variable domain, its missing parts supplied by reference TRBV28 and TRBJ1-5, is DVKVTQSSRYLVKRTGEKVFLECVQDMDHENMFWYRQDPGLGLRLIYFSYDVKMKEKGDIPEGYSVSREKKERFSLILESASTNQTSMYLCASTTTGDQPQHFGDGTRLSIL.

In this sample, this clone turned up once. This chain connects TRBV10-2 to TRBJ2-5; D is perhaps TRBD2 (5 bases). The CDR3 length is 16 residues. V dropped 5 bases and J dropped 4 bases, with 20 bases sitting between them. Germline assignment: CDR1 WSHSY and CDR2 SAAADI. CDR3 bases: TGCGCCAGCAGTCCCCCCGGCCGGGGAGTGGGAGAGACCCAGTACTTC. This sequence encodes CASSPPGRGVGETQYF.

The chain recombines TRBV6-1 with TRBJ2-3; 11 bases map to TRBD2. V was clipped by 4 bases and J by 4 bases; unmatched bases: 7. The germline V gene encodes CDR1 MNHNS and CDR2 SASEGT. This CDR3 contains 16 residues. The CDR3 is CASSVTSGGGADTQYF. The CDR3 DNA is TGTGCCAGCAGTGTAACTAGCGGGGGTGGGGCAGATACGCAGTATTTT.

This sequence joins TRBV10-3 and TRBJ2-5; perhaps TRBD2 as D (5 bases). The CDR3 consists of 16 residues. The germline V gene encodes CDR1 ENHRY and CDR2 SYGVKD. V was pared by 0 bases and J by 0 bases, with 11 bases between. CDR3 sequence: CAISESEADYQETQYF. CDR3 nucleotides: TGTGCCATCAGTGAGTCGGAAGCGGACTACCAAGAGACCCAGTACTTC.

V is TRBV30 and J is TRBJ2-7; TRBD2 aligns across 15 bases. The CDR3 has 17 amino acids. Germline-derived CDR1 and CDR2 are GTSNPN and SVGIG (reference sequence). After removal of 2 bases from V and 0 bases from J, the junction contained 5 bases not matched to a gene. The CDR3 region is CAWSTGLAGGSSYEQYF. CDR3 nucleotide sequence: TGTGCCTGGAGTACGGGACTAGCGGGGGGTAGCTCCTACGAGCAGTACTTC.

The rearrangement uses TRBV7-9 and TRBJ2-5, with TRBD1 matching over 10 bases. This CDR3 comprises 18 residues. V trimming: 5 bases; J trimming: 6 bases; junction bases outside the gene matches: 18. From germline, CDR1 is SEHNR and CDR2 FQNEAQ (reference sequence). CDR3 sequence reads: CASSVTVTGTGDLKTQYF. The CDR3 DNA sequence: TGTGCCAGCAGCGTAACAGTAACCGGGACAGGGGACTTGAAGACCCAGTACTTC.

This clone appeared a few times. The V gene is TRBV10-1, the J gene TRBJ1-6; D possibly corresponds to TRBD1 (6 bases). V lost 0 bases and J lost 9, with 9 bases in between. The CDR3 has 14 amino acids. Germline CDR1 reads WNHNN; CDR2 reads SYGVQD (reference sequence). This CDR3 reads CASSESNRASPLHF. The CDR3 bases are TGCGCCAGCAGTGAGTCGAACAGGGCTTCACCCCTCCACTTT.

The chain carries TRBV14 and TRBJ1-1, with D maybe TRBD1 (6 bases). This CDR3 contains 20 residues. Trimming left V 0 bases short and J 4 bases short, with 27 bases between. Germline V lookup: CDR1 SGHDN, CDR2 FVKESK. The CDR3 coding sequence is TGTGCCAGCAGCCAAGACTGGATCGGTCAGGGGTTGTACGGGGCCACTGAAGCTTTCTTT. Translating gives CASSQDWIGQGLYGATEAFF.

The V and J genes are TRBV30 and TRBJ1-6; D is ambiguous. V was clipped by 0 bases and J by 0 bases, with 12 bases between them. This CDR3 is built from 17 residues. Germline lookup yields CDR1 GTSNPN and CDR2 SVGIG (reference sequence). The DNA of the CDR3 is TGTGCCTGGAGTGTAAGAGTAGCAAGCTCCTATAATTCACCCCTCCACTTT. This translates into CAWSVRVASSYNSPLHF.

This rearrangement joins TRBV5-1 to TRBJ2-3; a weak D match, TRBD1 (5 bases). Germline V lookup: CDR1 SGHRS, CDR2 YFSETQ. CDR3 size: 15 residues. V shed 0 bases and J shed 3 bases, with 11 bases lying between them. CDR3: CASSLAGRVTDTQYF. The CDR3 nucleotides read TGCGCCAGCAGCTTGGCCGGCAGGGTGACAGATACGCAGTATTTT. Full variable domain (rest looked up from reference TRBV5-1 and TRBJ2-3): KAGVTQTPRYLIKTRGQQVTLSCSPISGHRSVSWYQQTPGQGLQFLFEYFSETQRNKGNFPGRFSGRQFSNSRSEMNVSTLELGDSALYLCASSLAGRVTDTQYFGPGTRLTVL.

The chain employs TRBV27 and TRBJ2-7, with D tentatively TRBD1 (6 bases). CDR3 length equals 16 residues. V gave up 3 bases and J gave up 0 bases, with 15 bases separating them. The germline V gene encodes CDR1 MNHEY and CDR2 SMNVEV (reference sequence). The CDR3 coding sequence is TGTGCCAGCAGTTTTAACTCGGCCAGGGGCTCCTACGAGCAGTACTTC. It yields the protein CASSFNSARGSYEQYF.

The chain is built from TRBV30 and TRBJ2-3; 12 bases line up with TRBD2. The junction had 12 bases not matched to a gene; V was cut back by 0 bases and J by 2 bases. Germline lookup yields CDR1 GTSNPN and CDR2 SVGIG (reference sequence). The CDR3 has 19 residues. This CDR3 is CAWSVPPPGLAGTTDTQYF. DNA for the CDR3: TGTGCCTGGAGTGTACCCCCCCCCGGACTAGCGGGAACCACAGATACGCAGTATTTT.

V is TRBV7-3 and J is TRBJ1-2, with D perhaps TRBD1 (5 bases). With 5 bases removed from V and 8 bases from J, the gap between germline ends came to 9 bases. This CDR3 has 11 amino acids. Germline V lookup: CDR1 SGHTA, CDR2 FQGTGA. In DNA, the CDR3 is TGTGCCAGCAGCGACAGTGGCGGCTACACCTTC. It is translated as CASSDSGGYTF.

This chain joins TRBV11-1 and TRBJ2-7; 9 nucleotides match TRBD2. Trimming took 5 bases from V and 2 from J; bases not matched to a gene: 4. Germline V gene data show CDR1 as SGHAT and CDR2 as FQDESV (reference sequence). CDR3 size: 14 residues. CDR3 coding DNA: TGTGCCAGCAGCCCGGGACTAGCCACCTACGAGCAGTACTTC. Amino acid sequence: CASSPGLATYEQYF. Full variable domain (rest looked up from reference TRBV11-1 and TRBJ2-7): EAEVAQSPRYKITEKSQAVAFWCDPISGHATLYWYRQILGQGPELLVQFQDESVVDDSQLPKDRFSAERLKGVDSTLKIQPAELGDSAMYLCASSPGLATYEQYFGPGTRLTVT.

This sequence joins TRBV7-8 and TRBJ1-6; 7 positions agree with TRBD1. Germline assignment: CDR1 SGHVS and CDR2 FQNEAQ. The CDR3 totals 16 residues. J was trimmed by 8 bases and V by 5 bases; bases with no gene match: 12. CDR3: CASSQPDRKNYSPLHF. CDR3 coding DNA: TGTGCCAGCAGCCAACCGGACAGGAAAAATTATTCACCCCTCCACTTT.

This rearrangement joins TRBV5-1 to TRBJ1-1, with a weak D call TRBD1 (5 bases). V dropped 7 bases and J dropped 0 bases, with 16 bases sitting between them. The CDR3 sequence is 15 residues long. Germline CDR1 SGHRS, CDR2 YFSETQ. The CDR3 loop is CASQEQGGMNTEAFF. DNA for the CDR3: TGCGCCAGCCAAGAGCAGGGAGGTATGAACACTGAAGCTTTCTTT.

This CDR3 is CASSPRQGFSGANVLTF. Here the CDR3 DNA reads TGTGCCAGCAGCCCTAGACAGGGGTTCTCTGGGGCCAACGTCCTGACTTTC. This chain links TRBV5-6 with TRBJ2-6; TRBD1 matches 8 bases. V lost 4 bases to trimming and J lost 0 bases; unmatched junction nucleotides: 6. Germline-derived CDR1 and CDR2 are SGHDT and YYEEEE. There are 17 residues in the CDR3. Filled out from reference TRBV5-6 and TRBJ2-6, the complete variable domain reads DAGVTQSPTHLIKTRGQQVTLRCSPKSGHDTVSWYQQALGQGPQFIFQYYEEEERQRGNFPDRFSGHQFPNYSSELNVNALLLGDSALYLCASSPRQGFSGANVLTFGAGSRLTVL.

This clone was detected once. The chain carries TRBV5-4 and TRBJ2-7; TRBD1 agrees at 8 bases. This CDR3 comprises 15 residues. The V gene's germline CDR1 is SGHNT and CDR2 YYREEE (reference sequence). With 4 bases clipped from V and 3 bases from J, the junction kept 9 bases outside the gene matches. The CDR3 spells CASSQDVTGGYEQYF. The CDR3 DNA reads TGTGCCAGCAGCCAAGATGTAACAGGGGGCTACGAGCAGTACTTC.

Comment on this clone: Other DNA sequences within the sample encode an identical CDR3. Here the CDR3 reads CASTPGGTGELFF. CDR3 in DNA: TGTGCCAGCACCCCAGGGGGGACCGGGGAGCTGTTTTTT. The genes are TRBV28 and TRBJ2-2; D possibly corresponds to TRBD1 (7 bases). Trimming took 7 bases from V and 5 from J, leaving 11 bases between them. CDR3 size: 13 residues. From germline, CDR1 is MDHEN and CDR2 SYDVKM.

In this sample, this clone turned up once. The CDR3 sequence: CASSDYHSNQPQHF. DNA of the CDR3: TGTGCCAGCAGTGACTACCACAGTAATCAGCCCCAGCATTTT. The V gene is TRBV25-1, the J gene TRBJ1-5; D not resolved. V shed 3 bases and J shed 4 bases, with 10 bases lying between them. The CDR3 extends over 14 amino acids. The germline gives CDR1 MGHDK, CDR2 SYGVNS.